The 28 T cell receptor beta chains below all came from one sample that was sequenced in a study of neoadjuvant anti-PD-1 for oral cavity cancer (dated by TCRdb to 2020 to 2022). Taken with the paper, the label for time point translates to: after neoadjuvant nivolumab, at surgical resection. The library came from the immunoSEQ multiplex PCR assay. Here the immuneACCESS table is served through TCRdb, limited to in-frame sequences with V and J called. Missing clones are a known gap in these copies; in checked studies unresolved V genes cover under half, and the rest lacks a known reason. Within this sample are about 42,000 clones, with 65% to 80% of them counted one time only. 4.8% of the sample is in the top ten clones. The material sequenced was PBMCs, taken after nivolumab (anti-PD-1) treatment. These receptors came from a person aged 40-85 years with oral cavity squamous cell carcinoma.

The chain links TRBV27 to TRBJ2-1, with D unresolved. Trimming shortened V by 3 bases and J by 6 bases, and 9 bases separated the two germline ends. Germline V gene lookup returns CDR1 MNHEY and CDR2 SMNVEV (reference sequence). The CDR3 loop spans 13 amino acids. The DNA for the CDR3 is TGTGCCAGCAGTTTGGGCAAACCCAATGAGCAGTTCTTC. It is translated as CASSLGKPNEQFF.

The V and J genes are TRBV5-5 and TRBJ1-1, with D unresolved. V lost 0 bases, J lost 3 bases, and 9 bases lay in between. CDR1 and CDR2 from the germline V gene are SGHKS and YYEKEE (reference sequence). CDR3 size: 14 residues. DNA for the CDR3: TGTGCCAGCAGCTTGGTCCAGGCCTACACTGAAGCTTTCTTT. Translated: CASSLVQAYTEAFF.

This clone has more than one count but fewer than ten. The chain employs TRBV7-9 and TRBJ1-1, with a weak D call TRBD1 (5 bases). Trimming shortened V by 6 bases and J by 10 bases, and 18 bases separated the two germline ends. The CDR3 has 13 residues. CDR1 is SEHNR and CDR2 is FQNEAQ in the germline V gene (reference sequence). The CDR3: CASSPAGTFLAFF. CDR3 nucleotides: TGTGCCAGCAGTCCCGCCGGGACTTTTTTAGCTTTCTTT.

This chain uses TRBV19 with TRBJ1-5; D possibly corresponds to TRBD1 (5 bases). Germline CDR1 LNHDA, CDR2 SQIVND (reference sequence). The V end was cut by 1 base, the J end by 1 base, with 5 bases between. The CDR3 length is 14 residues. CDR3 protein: CASSIGQSNQPQHF. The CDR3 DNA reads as TGTGCCAGTAGTATAGGACAGAGCAATCAGCCCCAGCATTTT.

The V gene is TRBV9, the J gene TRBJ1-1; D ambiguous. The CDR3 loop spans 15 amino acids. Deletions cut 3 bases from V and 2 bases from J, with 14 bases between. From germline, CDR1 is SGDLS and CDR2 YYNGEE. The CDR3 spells CASSALGPGNTEAFF. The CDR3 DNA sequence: TGTGCCAGCAGCGCGCTAGGACCGGGAAACACTGAAGCTTTCTTT.

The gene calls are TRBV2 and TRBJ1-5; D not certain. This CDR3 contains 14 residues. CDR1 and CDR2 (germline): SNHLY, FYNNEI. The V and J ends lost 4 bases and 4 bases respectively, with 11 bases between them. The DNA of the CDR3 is TGTGCCAGCAGTGCCGGGAGCAGAAATCAGCCCCAGCATTTT. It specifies CASSAGSRNQPQHF.

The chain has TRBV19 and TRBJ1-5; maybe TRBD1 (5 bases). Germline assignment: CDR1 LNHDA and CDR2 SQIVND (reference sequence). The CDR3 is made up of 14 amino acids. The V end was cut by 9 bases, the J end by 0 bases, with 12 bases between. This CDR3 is CASLEGNSNQPQHF. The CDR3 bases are TGTGCCAGCCTGGAGGGGAATAGCAATCAGCCCCAGCATTTT.

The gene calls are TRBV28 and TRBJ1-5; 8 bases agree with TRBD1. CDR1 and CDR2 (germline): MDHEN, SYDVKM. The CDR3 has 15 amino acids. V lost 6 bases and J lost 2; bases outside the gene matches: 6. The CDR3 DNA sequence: TGTGCCAGCAGGACAGGGGAGGATGGCAATCAGCCCCAGCATTTT. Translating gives CASRTGEDGNQPQHF.

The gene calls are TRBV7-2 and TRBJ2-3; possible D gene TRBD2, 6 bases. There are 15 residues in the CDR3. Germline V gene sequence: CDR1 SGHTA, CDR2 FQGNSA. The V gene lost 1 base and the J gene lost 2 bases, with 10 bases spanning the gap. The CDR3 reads CASSLEAGFTDTQYF. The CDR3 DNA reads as TGTGCCAGCAGCTTAGAAGCGGGCTTCACAGATACGCAGTATTTT.

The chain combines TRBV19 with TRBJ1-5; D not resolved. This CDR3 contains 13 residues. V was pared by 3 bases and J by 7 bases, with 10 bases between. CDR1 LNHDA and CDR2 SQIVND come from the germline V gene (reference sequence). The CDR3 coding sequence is TGTGCCAGTAGTATCCCAGGCAGCCAGCCCCAGCATTTT. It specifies CASSIPGSQPQHF.

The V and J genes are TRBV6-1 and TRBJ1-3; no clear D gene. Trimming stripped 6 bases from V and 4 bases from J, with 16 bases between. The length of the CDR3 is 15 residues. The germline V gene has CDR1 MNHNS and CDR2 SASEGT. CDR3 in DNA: TGTGCCAGCAGATCTGAGGGCTCGGGCGGAAACACCATATATTTT. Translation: CASRSEGSGGNTIYF.

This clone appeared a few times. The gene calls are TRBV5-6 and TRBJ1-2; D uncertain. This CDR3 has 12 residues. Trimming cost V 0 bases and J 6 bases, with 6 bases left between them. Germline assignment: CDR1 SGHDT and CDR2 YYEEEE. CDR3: CASSLVGDGYTF. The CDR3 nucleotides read TGTGCCAGCAGCTTGGTTGGGGATGGCTACACCTTC.

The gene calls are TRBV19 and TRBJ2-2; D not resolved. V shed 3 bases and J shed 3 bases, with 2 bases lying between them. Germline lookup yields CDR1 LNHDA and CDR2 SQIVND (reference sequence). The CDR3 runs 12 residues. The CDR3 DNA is TGTGCCAGTAGTATTTACACCGGGGAGCTGTTTTTT. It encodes CASSIYTGELFF.

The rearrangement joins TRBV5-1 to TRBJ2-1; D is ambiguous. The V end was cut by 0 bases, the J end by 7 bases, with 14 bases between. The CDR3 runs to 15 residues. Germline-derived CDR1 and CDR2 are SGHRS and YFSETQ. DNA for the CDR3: TGCGCCAGCAGCTTGGAGGTGGGGAAGGGAAATGAGCAGTTCTTC. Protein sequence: CASSLEVGKGNEQFF. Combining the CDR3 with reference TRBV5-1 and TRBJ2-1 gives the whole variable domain KAGVTQTPRYLIKTRGQQVTLSCSPISGHRSVSWYQQTPGQGLQFLFEYFSETQRNKGNFPGRFSGRQFSNSRSEMNVSTLELGDSALYLCASSLEVGKGNEQFFGPGTRLTVL.

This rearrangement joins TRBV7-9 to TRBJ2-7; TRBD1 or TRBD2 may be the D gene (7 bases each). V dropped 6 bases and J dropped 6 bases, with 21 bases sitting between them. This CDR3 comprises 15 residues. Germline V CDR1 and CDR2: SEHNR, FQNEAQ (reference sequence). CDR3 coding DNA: TGTGCCAGCAGTTCCCCAGGGGGGGTTCGAGGCGAGCAGTACTTC. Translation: CASSSPGGVRGEQYF.

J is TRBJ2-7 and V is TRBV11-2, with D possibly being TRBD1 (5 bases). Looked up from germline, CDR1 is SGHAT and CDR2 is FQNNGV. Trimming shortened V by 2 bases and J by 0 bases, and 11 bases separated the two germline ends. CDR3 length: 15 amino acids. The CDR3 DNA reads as TGTGCCAGCAGCTTATTCGCAGGGCTCTCCTACGAGCAGTACTTC. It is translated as CASSLFAGLSYEQYF.

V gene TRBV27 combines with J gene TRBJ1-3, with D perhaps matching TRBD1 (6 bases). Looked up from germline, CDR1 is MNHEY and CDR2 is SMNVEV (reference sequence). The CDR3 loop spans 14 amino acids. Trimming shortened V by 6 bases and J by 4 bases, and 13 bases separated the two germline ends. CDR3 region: CASRGQGKGNTIYF. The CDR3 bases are TGTGCCAGCAGGGGACAAGGGAAAGGAAACACCATATATTTT.

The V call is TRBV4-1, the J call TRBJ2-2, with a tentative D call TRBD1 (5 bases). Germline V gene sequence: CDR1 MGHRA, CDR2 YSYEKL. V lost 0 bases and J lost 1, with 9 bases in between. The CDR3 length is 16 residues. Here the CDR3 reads CASSQEPGMNTGELFF. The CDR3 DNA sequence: TGCGCCAGCAGCCAAGAGCCAGGGATGAACACCGGGGAGCTGTTTTTT.

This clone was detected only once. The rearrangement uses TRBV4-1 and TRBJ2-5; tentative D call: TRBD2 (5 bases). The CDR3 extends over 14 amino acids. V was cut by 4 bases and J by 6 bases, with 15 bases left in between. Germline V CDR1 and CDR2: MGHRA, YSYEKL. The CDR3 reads CASSPGLPPKTQYF. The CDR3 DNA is TGCGCCAGCAGCCCCGGACTTCCCCCCAAGACCCAGTACTTC.

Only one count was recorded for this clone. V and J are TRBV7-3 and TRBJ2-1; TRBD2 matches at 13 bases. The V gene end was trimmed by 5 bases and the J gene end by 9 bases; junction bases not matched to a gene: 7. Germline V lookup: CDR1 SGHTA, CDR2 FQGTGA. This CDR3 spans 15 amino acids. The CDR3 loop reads CASSPAGLAGSEQFF. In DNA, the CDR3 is TGTGCCAGCAGCCCCGCGGGACTAGCGGGAAGTGAGCAGTTCTTC.

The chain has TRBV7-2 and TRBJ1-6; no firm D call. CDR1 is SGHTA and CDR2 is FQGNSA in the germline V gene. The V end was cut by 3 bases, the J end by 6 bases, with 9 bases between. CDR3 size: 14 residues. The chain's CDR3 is CASSLIFGNSPLHF. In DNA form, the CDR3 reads TGTGCCAGCAGCTTGATATTTGGTAATTCACCCCTCCACTTT.

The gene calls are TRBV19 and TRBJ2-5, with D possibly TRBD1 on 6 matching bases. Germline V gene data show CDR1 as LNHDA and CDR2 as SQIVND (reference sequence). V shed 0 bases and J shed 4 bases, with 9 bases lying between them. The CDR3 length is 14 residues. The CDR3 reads CASSIEGRGETQYF. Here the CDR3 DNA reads TGTGCCAGTAGTATAGAAGGCAGGGGAGAGACCCAGTACTTC.

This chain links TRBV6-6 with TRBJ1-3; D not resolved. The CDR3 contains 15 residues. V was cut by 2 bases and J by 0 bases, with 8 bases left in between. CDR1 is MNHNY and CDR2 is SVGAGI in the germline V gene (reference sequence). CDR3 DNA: TGTGCCAGCAGTTACCTTTTGAGCTCTGGAAACACCATATATTTT. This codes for CASSYLLSSGNTIYF.

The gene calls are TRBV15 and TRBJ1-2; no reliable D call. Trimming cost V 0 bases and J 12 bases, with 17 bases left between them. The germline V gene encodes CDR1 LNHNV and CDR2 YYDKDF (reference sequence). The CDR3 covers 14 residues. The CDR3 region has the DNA TGTGCCACCAGCAGAGATTTAGGAGAGTTTCGGGACACCTTC. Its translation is CATSRDLGEFRDTF.

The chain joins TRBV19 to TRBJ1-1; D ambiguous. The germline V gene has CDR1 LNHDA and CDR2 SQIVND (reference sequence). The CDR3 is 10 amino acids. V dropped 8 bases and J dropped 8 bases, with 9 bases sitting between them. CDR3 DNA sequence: TGTGCCAGTGGGCCAGGCGAAGCTTTCTTT. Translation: CASGPGEAFF.

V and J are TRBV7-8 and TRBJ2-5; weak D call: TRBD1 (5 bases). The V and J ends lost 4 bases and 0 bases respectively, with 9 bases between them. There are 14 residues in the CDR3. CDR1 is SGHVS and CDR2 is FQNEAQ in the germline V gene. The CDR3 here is CASSSDMYQETQYF. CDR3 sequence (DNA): TGTGCCAGCAGCTCGGACATGTACCAAGAGACCCAGTACTTC.

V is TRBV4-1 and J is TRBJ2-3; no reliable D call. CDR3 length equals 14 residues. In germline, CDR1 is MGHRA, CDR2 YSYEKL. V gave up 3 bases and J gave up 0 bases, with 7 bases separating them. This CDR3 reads CASSQTFSTDTQYF. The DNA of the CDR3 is TGCGCCAGCAGCCAGACATTTAGCACAGATACGCAGTATTTT.

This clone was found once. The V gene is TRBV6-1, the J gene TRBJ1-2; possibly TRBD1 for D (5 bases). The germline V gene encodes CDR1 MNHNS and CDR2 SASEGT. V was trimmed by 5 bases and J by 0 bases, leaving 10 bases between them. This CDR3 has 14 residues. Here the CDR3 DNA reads TGTGCCAGCAGTCCCTCGACAGCTAACTATGGCTACACCTTC. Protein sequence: CASSPSTANYGYTF.